These 15 T cell receptor beta chains originate from one sample sequenced in a study of blood T cell repertoires in COVID-19. Using immunoSEQ multiplex PCR, the repertoire was profiled, and TCRdb retains in-frame clones only, with some absent. The sample lists about 280,000 clones, approximately 78% occurring once. What was sequenced was PBMCs or T cells enriched from blood (not recorded which). The receptors come from a man aged 40-49 years who had been exposed to COVID-19.

The chain has TRBV6-5 and TRBJ1-2; no definite D call. Germline V gene lookup returns CDR1 MNHEY and CDR2 SVGAGI. The CDR3 is 13 residues long. V shed 0 bases and J shed 5 bases, with 7 bases lying between them. As DNA, the CDR3 is TGTGCCAGCAGTTACTCGAGTCGATATGGCTACACCTTC. Its protein product is CASSYSSRYGYTF.

The CDR3 is CASSFMGLSSYNSPLHF. CDR3 DNA: TGTGCCAGCAGCTTTATGGGCTTAAGCTCCTATAATTCACCCCTCCACTTT. J is TRBJ1-6 and V is TRBV7-8; no clear D gene. The germline V gene has CDR1 SGHVS and CDR2 FQNEAQ. This CDR3 is built from 17 residues. V lost 3 bases and J 0 bases, leaving 12 bases between the germline ends.

The rearrangement links TRBV7-2 to TRBJ1-2; TRBD1 matches at 7 bases. Germline loops: CDR1 SGHTA, CDR2 FQGNSA. The CDR3 has 14 amino acids. Unmatched junction bases numbered 12, after V lost 10 bases and J lost 4 bases. This chain's CDR3 is CATSEPDRRYGYTF. The CDR3 DNA reads as TGTGCCACCTCCGAACCGGACAGGCGCTATGGCTACACCTTC.

This clone has only one observation. CDR3 loop: CAWSGTSGSVRYF. In DNA form, the CDR3 reads TGTGCCTGGAGCGGGACTAGCGGGAGTGTGAGGTACTTC. This chain joins TRBV30 and TRBJ2-4; 14 nucleotides match TRBD2. Trimming removed 3 bases from V and 15 bases from J; junction bases left unmatched: 7. This CDR3 is 13 amino acids long. CDR1 and CDR2 (germline): GTSNPN, SVGIG (reference sequence). The full variable domain, with the rest looked up from reference TRBV30 and TRBJ2-4, is SQTIHQWPATLVQPVGSPLSLECTVEGTSNPNLYWYRQAAGRGLQLLFYSVGIGQISSEVPQNLSASRPQDRQFILSSKKLLLSDSGFYLCAWSGTSGSVRYFGAGTRLSVL.

J is TRBJ1-2 and V is TRBV29-1; D is unresolved. The CDR3 is 12 residues long. From germline, CDR1 is SQVTM and CDR2 ANQGSEA. V was pared by 3 bases and J by 6 bases, with 11 bases between. The CDR3 bases are TGCAGCGTTGACGAGACAATGAATGGCTACACCTTC. It yields the protein CSVDETMNGYTF.

The gene calls are TRBV5-1 and TRBJ2-3; D not resolved. Trimming pared 5 bases from V and 4 bases from J, leaving 8 bases between. From germline, CDR1 is SGHRS and CDR2 YFSETQ. The CDR3 is made up of 12 amino acids. The CDR3 bases are TGCGCCAGCAGATATAGTGCAGATACGCAGTATTTT. Protein product: CASRYSADTQYF.

V usage is TRBV6-5 and J usage is TRBJ1-1; the match to TRBD1 covers 7 bases. Germline assignment: CDR1 MNHEY and CDR2 SVGAGI. V was pared by 7 bases and J by 11 bases, with 13 bases of the junction left unmatched. The CDR3 has 13 residues. CDR3 DNA sequence: TGTGCCAGCACTCCAGCAGGGGGAGTGGGGGCTTTCTTT. Its protein product is CASTPAGGVGAFF.

V is TRBV5-4 and J is TRBJ2-1; D may be TRBD2 (5 bases). Per germline, CDR1 SGHNT and CDR2 YYREEE (reference sequence). Trimming removed 0 bases at V and 4 bases at J, with 8 bases between. This CDR3 is 14 amino acids long. The CDR3 loop reads CASSLDGGYNEQFF. DNA for the CDR3: TGTGCCAGCAGCTTGGATGGAGGTTACAATGAGCAGTTCTTC. The variable domain in full, with the rest retrieved from reference TRBV5-4 and TRBJ2-1, is ETGVTQSPTHLIKTRGQQVTLRCSSQSGHNTVSWYQQALGQGPQFIFQYYREEENGRGNFPPRFSGLQFPNYSSELNVNALELDDSALYLCASSLDGGYNEQFFGPGTRLTVL.

V is TRBV10-2 and J is TRBJ2-7; 7 bases line up with TRBD2. The CDR3 spans 14 residues. CDR1 is WSHSY and CDR2 is SAAADI in the germline V gene. The V segment lost 6 bases and the J segment 7 bases; nucleotides outside the gene matches: 12. CDR3 bases: TGCGCCAGCAGGACCAAGCGGGACCTGAGGGAGCAGTACTTC. This encodes CASRTKRDLREQYF.

This clone appeared once. This chain joins TRBV19 and TRBJ1-4, with TRBD1 identical over 8 bases. Germline V gives CDR1 LNHDA, CDR2 SQIVND (reference sequence). This CDR3 has 17 amino acids. V lost 7 bases and J lost 2; bases outside the gene matches: 12. CDR3 sequence reads: CASKASPSGGTNEKLFF. CDR3 sequence (DNA): TGTGCCAGTAAGGCGTCACCTTCAGGGGGCACTAATGAAAAACTGTTTTTT.

The chain is built from TRBV5-1 and TRBJ2-1; TRBD2 matches at 9 bases. V was pared by 6 bases and J by 7 bases, with 8 bases of the junction left unmatched. Germline CDR1 is SGHRS and CDR2 is YFSETQ. The CDR3 loop spans 14 amino acids. The CDR3 reads CASTLAGLANEQFF. For the CDR3, the DNA is TGCGCCAGCACCCTAGCGGGGCTGGCTAATGAGCAGTTCTTC. The full variable domain, completed using reference TRBV5-1 and TRBJ2-1, is KAGVTQTPRYLIKTRGQQVTLSCSPISGHRSVSWYQQTPGQGLQFLFEYFSETQRNKGNFPGRFSGRQFSNSRSEMNVSTLELGDSALYLCASTLAGLANEQFFGPGTRLTVL.

This chain links TRBV11-2 with TRBJ2-3; 10 nucleotides line up with TRBD2. The V gene's germline CDR1 is SGHAT and CDR2 FQNNGV. V dropped 5 bases and J dropped 4; count of bases not matched to a gene: 6. The CDR3 totals 15 residues. CDR3: CASSKTGLAADTQYF. In DNA, the CDR3 is TGTGCCAGCAGCAAAACAGGACTAGCGGCAGATACGCAGTATTTT. Full variable domain (outside the CDR3, taken from reference TRBV11-2 and TRBJ2-3): EAGVAQSPRYKIIEKRQSVAFWCNPISGHATLYWYQQILGQGPKLLIQFQNNGVVDDSQLPKDRFSAERLKGVDSTLKIQPAKLEDSAVYLCASSKTGLAADTQYFGPGTRLTVL.

This clone was found a few times. The chain recombines TRBV7-9 with TRBJ2-3; D might be TRBD1 (6 bases). Germline V gives CDR1 SEHNR, CDR2 FQNEAQ (reference sequence). This CDR3 region has 14 residues. Trimming removed 3 bases at V and 5 bases at J, with 12 bases between. The chain's CDR3 is CASSLSRGGDTQYF. DNA for the CDR3: TGTGCCAGCAGCTTGAGCAGGGGTGGAGATACGCAGTATTTT.

This clone was recorded a few times. The chain combines TRBV4-2 with TRBJ2-2, with 8 bases matching TRBD2. Per germline, CDR1 LGHNA and CDR2 YNFKEQ. Trimming at V came to 0 bases and at J to 4 bases, leaving 1 base not matched to a gene. CDR3 size: 15 residues. CDR3 sequence reads: CASSQELAATGELFF. The CDR3 nucleotides read TGTGCCAGCAGCCAAGAACTAGCGGCCACCGGGGAGCTGTTTTTT.

This sequence joins TRBV24-1 and TRBJ1-2; the D gene is possibly TRBD1 (6 bases). V lost 6 bases and J lost 5, with 12 bases in between. The CDR3 totals 13 residues. Germline CDR1 reads KGHDR; CDR2 reads SFDVKD. The CDR3 protein is CATSSGVGYGYTF. The CDR3 DNA reads as TGTGCCACCAGTTCAGGGGTGGGGTATGGCTACACCTTC.